Sequencing of this T cell receptor (beta chain) was carried out in a study of T cells after posttransplantation cyclophosphamide. CDR1 SGHRS and CDR2 YFSETQ come from the germline V gene. The CDR3 is made up of 13 amino acids. The V end was cut by 5 bases, the J end by 4 bases, with 12 bases between. TCRdb's table, derived via immunoSEQ multiplex PCR, lists solely in-frame clones and lacks some. Of roughly 42,000 clones listed, around 91% are singletons. Study results and caveats: Recipient CMV seropositivity and CMV reactivation strongly tracked TRB clonality. Later post-transplant blood repertoires were often dominated by donor CD8+ memory clones. Tissue-infiltrating T cells from skin or gut overlapped little with blood T cells.

With regard to this clone: Its antigen is currently unknown.

Busulfan-fludarabine conditioning, marrow transplant, and cyclophosphamide on days +3 and +4 were administered. The origin of this receptor is a male patient aged 60 to 75 who received an allogeneic stem cell transplant from a related donor and was CMV-positive. Some T cells may be graft donor cells. The sequences come from PBMCs, collected just over 60 days after allogeneic stem cell transplant with posttransplant cyclophosphamide. The V and J genes are TRBV5-1 and TRBJ2-5; D is ambiguous. The DNA for the CDR3 is TGCGCCAGCAGTCCAGCGATTCGAGAGACCCAGTACTTC. This sequence encodes CASSPAIRETQYF.